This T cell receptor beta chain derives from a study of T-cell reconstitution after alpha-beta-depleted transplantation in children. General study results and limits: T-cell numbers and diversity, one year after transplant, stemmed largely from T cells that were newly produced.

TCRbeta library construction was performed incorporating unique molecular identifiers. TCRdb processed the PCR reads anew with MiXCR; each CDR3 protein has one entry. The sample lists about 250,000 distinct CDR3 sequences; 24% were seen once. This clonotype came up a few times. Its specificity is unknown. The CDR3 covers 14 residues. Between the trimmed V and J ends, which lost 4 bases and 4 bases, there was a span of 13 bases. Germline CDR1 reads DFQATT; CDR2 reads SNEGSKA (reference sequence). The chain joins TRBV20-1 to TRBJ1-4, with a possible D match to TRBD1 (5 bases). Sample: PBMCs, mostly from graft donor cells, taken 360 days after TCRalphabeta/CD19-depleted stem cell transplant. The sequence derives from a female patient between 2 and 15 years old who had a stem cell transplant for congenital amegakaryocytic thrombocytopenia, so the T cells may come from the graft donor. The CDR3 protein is CSAIAGGGNEKLFF. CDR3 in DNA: TGCAGTGCTATCGCTGGGGGTGGTAATGAAAAACTGTTTTTT.